This TCR beta chain is drawn from a study of CD8 T cells in Susac syndrome. Trimming cost V 5 bases and J 0 bases, with 17 bases left between them. CDR1 and CDR2 (germline): SGHVS, FQNEAQ. CDR3 length: 17 amino acids. It was with random hexamers that roughly 0.45 to 1 ug RNA was reverse transcribed. TCRdb recomputed calls from the immunoSEQ multiplex PCR reads with MiXCR, one row per CDR3 protein. The data contain 150,000 or so distinct CDR3 sequences, 95% to 96% of them singletons. The sequenced sample was CD8+ T cells from PBMCs. The receptor's source is a human donor with multiple sclerosis. The V and J genes are TRBV7-8 and TRBJ2-1, with D uncertain. CDR3 sequence: CASSRRALGSSYNEQFF. The DNA for the CDR3 is TGTGCCAGCAGCCGAAGGGCGCTAGGTAGCTCCTACAATGAGCAGTTCTTC.